Sequencing of this TCR beta chain was carried out in a study of T cell responses to AZD1222 COVID-19 vaccine. Study-wide background: Doses given second, at about 4 or about 12 weeks, were pooled. Whole-study results and caveats: Nearly half of unique spike-specific TCRs reportedly avoided B.1.351 and B.1.1.7 mutated regions. Donors, mostly white British, included more females; clonal diversity was possibly underestimated. Regions 160-218 and 743-854 held dominance among vaccine-associated CD4 TCRs, which spanned spike.

Generated by immunoSEQ multiplex PCR, the TCRdb table keeps only in-frame clones and is missing some. Found here are about 200,000 clones, 80% to 95% of them singletons; the top ten hold 1% to 1.5%. A remark on this clone: Its antigen is not identified.

The CDR3 sequence is 13 residues long. V was clipped by 5 bases and J by 7 bases, with 9 bases between them. Germline V lookup: CDR1 SGHTA, CDR2 FQGTGA. The receptor was derived from an adult in good health. This chain joins TRBV7-3 and TRBJ1-6; D is unclear. The sequencing here drew on peripheral blood, taken on day 0 of AZD1222 vaccination. CDR3: CASSQGPNSPLHF. In DNA form, the CDR3 reads TGTGCCAGCAGCCAAGGGCCCAATTCACCCCTCCACTTT.